This T cell receptor beta chain was sequenced for a study of cytomegalovirus exposure and HLA in healthy donors. The wider study: From about 180 million T cells, an earlier analysis saw 117 million unique TCR beta sequences.

This PCR relied on a set of 60 Vbeta primers and 13 Jbeta primers. Produced via immunoSEQ multiplex PCR; TCRdb's table is partial and in-frame only. In the table there are about 98,000 clones, roughly 76% of which are singletons. Study-level points and caveats: Clonal expansion, a later analysis showed, was greater in HLA-associated TCR beta chains than in equally common others. Association with HLA alleles at 0.05 false discovery rate was found for 16,951 TCR beta sequences in a later analysis.

This CDR3 spans 14 amino acids. Germline lookup yields CDR1 MNHNS and CDR2 SASEGT. Trimming stripped 2 bases from V and 6 bases from J, with 11 bases between. Details on this clone: Its cognate antigen is unknown.

This clonotype was sampled from a human donor in good health. The chain combines TRBV6-1 with TRBJ1-5; maybe TRBD1 (5 bases). Sequencing was performed on PBMCs. Written as DNA, the CDR3 is TGTGCCAGCAGTGAACCGTGGGGGGGTCAGCCCCAGCATTTT. Its translation is CASSEPWGGQPQHF.